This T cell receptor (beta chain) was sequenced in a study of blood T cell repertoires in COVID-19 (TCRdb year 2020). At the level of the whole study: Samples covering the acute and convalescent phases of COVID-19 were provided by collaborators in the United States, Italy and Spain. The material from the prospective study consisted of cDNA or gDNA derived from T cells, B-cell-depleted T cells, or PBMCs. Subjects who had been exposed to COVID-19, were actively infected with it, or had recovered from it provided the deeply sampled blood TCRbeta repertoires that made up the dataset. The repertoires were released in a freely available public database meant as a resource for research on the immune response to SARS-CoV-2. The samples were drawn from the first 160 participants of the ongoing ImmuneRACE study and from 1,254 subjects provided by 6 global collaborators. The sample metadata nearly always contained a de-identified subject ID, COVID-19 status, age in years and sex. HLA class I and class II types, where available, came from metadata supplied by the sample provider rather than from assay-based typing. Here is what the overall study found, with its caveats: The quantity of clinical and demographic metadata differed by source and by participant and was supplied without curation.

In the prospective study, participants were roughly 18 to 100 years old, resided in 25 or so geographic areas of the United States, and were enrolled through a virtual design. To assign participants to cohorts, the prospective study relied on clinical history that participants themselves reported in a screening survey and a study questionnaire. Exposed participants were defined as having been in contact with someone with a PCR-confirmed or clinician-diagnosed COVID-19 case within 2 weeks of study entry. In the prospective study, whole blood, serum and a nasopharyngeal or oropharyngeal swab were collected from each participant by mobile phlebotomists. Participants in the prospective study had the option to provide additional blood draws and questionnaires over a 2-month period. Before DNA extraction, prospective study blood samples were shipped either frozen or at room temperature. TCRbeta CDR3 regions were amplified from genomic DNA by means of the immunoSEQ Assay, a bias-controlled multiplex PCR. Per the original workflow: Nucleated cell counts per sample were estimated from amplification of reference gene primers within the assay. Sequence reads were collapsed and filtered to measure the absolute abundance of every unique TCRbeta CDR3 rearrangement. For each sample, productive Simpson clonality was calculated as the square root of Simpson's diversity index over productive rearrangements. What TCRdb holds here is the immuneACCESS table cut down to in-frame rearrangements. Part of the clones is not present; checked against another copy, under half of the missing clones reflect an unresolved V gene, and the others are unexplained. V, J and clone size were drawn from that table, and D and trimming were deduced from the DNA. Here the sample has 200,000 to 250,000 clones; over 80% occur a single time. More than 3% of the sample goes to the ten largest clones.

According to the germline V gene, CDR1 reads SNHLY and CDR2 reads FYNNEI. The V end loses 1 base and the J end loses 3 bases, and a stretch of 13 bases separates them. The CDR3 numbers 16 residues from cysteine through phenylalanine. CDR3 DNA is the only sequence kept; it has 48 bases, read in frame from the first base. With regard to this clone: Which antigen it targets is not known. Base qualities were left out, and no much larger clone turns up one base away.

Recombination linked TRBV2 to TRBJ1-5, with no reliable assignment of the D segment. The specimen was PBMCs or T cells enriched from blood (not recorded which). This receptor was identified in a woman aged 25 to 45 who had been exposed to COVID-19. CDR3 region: CASSEDVLRSNQPQHF. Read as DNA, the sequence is TGTGCCAGCAGTGAAGACGTCCTACGGTCCAATCAGCCCCAGCATTTT.